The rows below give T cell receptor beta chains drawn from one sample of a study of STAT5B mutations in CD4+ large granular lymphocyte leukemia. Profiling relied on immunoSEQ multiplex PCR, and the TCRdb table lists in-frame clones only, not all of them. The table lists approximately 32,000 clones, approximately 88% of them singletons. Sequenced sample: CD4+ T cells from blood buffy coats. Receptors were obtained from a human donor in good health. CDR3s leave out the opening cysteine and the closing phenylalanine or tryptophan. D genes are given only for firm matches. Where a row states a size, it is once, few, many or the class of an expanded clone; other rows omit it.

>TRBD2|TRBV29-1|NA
SVSGSSYNEQF
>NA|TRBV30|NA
AWSVGGEQY
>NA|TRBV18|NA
ASSPVSQETQY
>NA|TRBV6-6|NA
ASSYSGVEH
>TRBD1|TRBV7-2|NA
ASSRDSTYEQY
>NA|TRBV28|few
ASSLEGLGGRETQY
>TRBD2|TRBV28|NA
ASSFVGTSVYEQY
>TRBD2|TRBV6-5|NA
ASRRGLAGGELF
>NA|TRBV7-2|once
ASSLEAGYEQY
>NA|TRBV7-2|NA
ASSFRGFGNTIY
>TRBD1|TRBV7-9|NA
ASSFGDRRNYGYT
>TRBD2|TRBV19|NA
ASSILAGGTRNEQF
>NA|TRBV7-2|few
ASSFGSSSYNEQF
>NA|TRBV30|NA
AWAGGWNTEAF
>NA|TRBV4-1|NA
ASSPRWADRGYT
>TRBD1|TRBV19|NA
ASNNQGDYGYT
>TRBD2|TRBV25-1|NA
ASAQLLAGGETQY
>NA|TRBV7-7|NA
ASSLDSRGQATEPQH
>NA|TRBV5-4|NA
ASIRGETQY
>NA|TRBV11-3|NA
ASSLVFGATNEKLF
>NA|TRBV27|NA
ASSLNGDQPQH
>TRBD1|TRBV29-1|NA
SVRQGARGYT
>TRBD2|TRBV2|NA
ASGQRESGGELF
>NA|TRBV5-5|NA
ASTSSRGASNQPQH
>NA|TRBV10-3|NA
AISVEIPNTEAF
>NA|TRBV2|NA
ASSLITEAF
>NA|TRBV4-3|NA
ASSLSPWDTDTQY
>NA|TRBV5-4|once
ASSPDGLPSSYEQY
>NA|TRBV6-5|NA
ASSYKGFLRTGELF
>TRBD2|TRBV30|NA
AWSPGGTQY
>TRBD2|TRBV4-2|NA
ASSQDTSGRPTDTQY
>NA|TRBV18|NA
ASSPEAGVETQY
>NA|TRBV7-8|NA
ASSPIQETQY
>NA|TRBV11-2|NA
ASSLEGDGYT
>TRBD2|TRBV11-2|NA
ASSPRLAGVYNEQF
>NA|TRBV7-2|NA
ASSLLGYQPNTGELF
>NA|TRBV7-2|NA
ASSSQTGEGYEQY
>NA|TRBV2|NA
ASSTDFIYEQY
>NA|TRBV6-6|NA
ASSRVSNQPQH
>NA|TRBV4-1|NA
ASSQPVRATNEKLF
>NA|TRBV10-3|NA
AISEGQFNQPQH
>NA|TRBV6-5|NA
ASSRSINEQY
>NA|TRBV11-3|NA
ASPRPPAKNIQY
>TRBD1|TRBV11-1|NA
ASSHGQGPYEQY
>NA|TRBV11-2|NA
ASSFWGAVGELF
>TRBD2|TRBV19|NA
ASSLAGVRTDTQY
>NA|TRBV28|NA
ASSRIGSGSYEQY
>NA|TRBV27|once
ASSLSGGGAVTEAF
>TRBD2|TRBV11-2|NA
ASSLGWTSGKQETQY
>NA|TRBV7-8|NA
ASSSGPGYT
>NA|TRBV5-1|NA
ASSAEGLHEQF
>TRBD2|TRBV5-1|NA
ASSFGLAGETQY
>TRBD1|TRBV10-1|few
ASSDRGNEKLF
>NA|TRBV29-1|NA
SVDRPLGETTNYGYT
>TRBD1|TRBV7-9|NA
ASSQAGGEREGYT
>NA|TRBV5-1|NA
ASSQAENYYNEQF
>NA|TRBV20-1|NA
SAGQLYEQY
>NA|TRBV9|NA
ASSVEGVARYT
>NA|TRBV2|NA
ASSADTQY
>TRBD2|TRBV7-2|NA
ASSFISGGGSRETQY